The present T cell receptor (beta chain) was sequenced within a study of blood T cell repertoires in COVID-19. In the study overall: The samples span acute and convalescent COVID-19 from the United States, Italy and Spain.

In the source study's methods: Amplification from reference gene primers served as the basis for estimated nucleated cell counts. This table comes from immunoSEQ multiplex PCR, and its TCRdb copy is limited to in-frame clones, with some not included. That table supplies the V and J calls and clone size; D and trimming were determined from the DNA. The table shows some 98,000 clones, with about four fifths occurring only once. Germline CDR1 is MGHRA and CDR2 is YSYEKL. This CDR3 region has 14 residues. Trimming took off 0 bases at V and 2 bases at J, with 8 bases between the two ends. Sequenced input: peripheral blood. The clonotype was recovered from a human donor in a cohort sampled during active COVID-19. V usage is TRBV4-1 and J usage is TRBJ2-7, with unresolved D. The CDR3 DNA reads as TGCGCCAGCAGCCAAGATGTACAGACCTACGAGCAGTACTTC. It specifies CASSQDVQTYEQYF.